Presented here are 25 T cell receptor beta chains from one specimen sequenced in a study of T cell responses to AZD1222 COVID-19 vaccine. Profiling relied on immunoSEQ multiplex PCR, and the TCRdb table lists in-frame clones only, not all of them. The sample contains about 15,000 clones, 88% of which appear only once. The specimen was peripheral blood, collected 28 days after the second AZD1222 dose. The receptors were gathered from an adult who received the AZD1222 COVID-19 vaccine.

This chain links TRBV24-1 with TRBJ2-1, with TRBD1 identical over 9 bases. There are 16 residues in the CDR3. Germline V CDR1 and CDR2: KGHDR, SFDVKD. Trimming removed 1 base from V and 6 bases from J; junction bases left unmatched: 6. CDR3 region: CATSDLPGTGLNEQFF. Written as DNA, the CDR3 is TGTGCCACCAGTGATTTACCCGGGACAGGGCTCAATGAGCAGTTCTTC.

The rearrangement uses TRBV28 and TRBJ2-5; D remains ambiguous. Germline CDR1 is MDHEN and CDR2 is SYDVKM. CDR3 length: 9 residues. The germline V and J ends were trimmed by 5 bases and 10 bases, with 5 bases remaining between them. CDR3 in amino acids: CASSPIQYF. CDR3 nucleotides: TGTGCCAGCAGTCCCATCCAGTACTTC.

The chain combines TRBV3-1 (or the pseudogene TRBV3-2) with TRBJ1-2; 11 bases match TRBD1. This CDR3 contains 17 residues. Germline V gene lookup returns CDR1 LGHDT and CDR2 YNNKEL (reference sequence). V was clipped by 4 bases and J by 4 bases; unmatched bases: 11. The CDR3 sequence: CASSPGGQGASTYGYTF. CDR3 sequence (DNA): TGTGCCAGCAGCCCTGGAGGACAGGGGGCCTCAACCTATGGCTACACCTTC.

V is TRBV19 and J is TRBJ2-3; D is possibly TRBD1 (5 bases). Per the germline V gene, CDR1 is LNHDA and CDR2 is SQIVND (reference sequence). With 8 bases removed from V and 6 bases from J, the gap between germline ends came to 12 bases. The CDR3 runs 12 residues. The chain's CDR3 is CASGLRADTQYF. DNA of the CDR3: TGTGCCAGTGGCCTCAGGGCTGATACGCAGTATTTT.

The rearrangement uses TRBV5-6 and TRBJ1-5, with D unclear. V lost 0 bases, J lost 6 bases, and 4 bases lay in between. CDR1 and CDR2 from the germline V gene are SGHDT and YYEEEE. The CDR3 is made up of 12 amino acids. The CDR3 DNA is TGTGCCAGCAGCTTGGGGGTTCAGCCCCAGCATTTT. Protein product: CASSLGVQPQHF.

The V gene is TRBV7-8, the J gene TRBJ2-7; perhaps D is TRBD1 or TRBD2 (5 bases each). V lost 5 bases and J lost 12, with 14 bases in between. Germline V gene sequence: CDR1 SGHVS, CDR2 FQNEAQ. This CDR3 is 11 amino acids long. The CDR3 nucleotides are TGTGCCAGCAGCCTCCGGGACCGTTTGTACTTC. Translating it yields CASSLRDRLYF.

The chain links TRBV28 to TRBJ2-7; 9 bases are a match to TRBD1. Germline V lookup: CDR1 MDHEN, CDR2 SYDVKM. The CDR3 is 16 amino acids. The V gene end was trimmed by 4 bases and the J gene end by 5 bases; junction bases not matched to a gene: 12. This CDR3 is CASSWIPGQGVHEQYF. The CDR3 DNA follows: TGTGCCAGCAGTTGGATACCGGGACAGGGCGTCCACGAGCAGTACTTC. Full variable domain (outside the CDR3, taken from reference TRBV28 and TRBJ2-7): DVKVTQSSRYLVKRTGEKVFLECVQDMDHENMFWYRQDPGLGLRLIYFSYDVKMKEKGDIPEGYSVSREKKERFSLILESASTNQTSMYLCASSWIPGQGVHEQYFGPGTRLTVT.

The gene calls are TRBV6-5 and TRBJ1-1; tentatively, D is TRBD1 (5 bases). V gave up 0 bases and J gave up 10 bases, with 15 bases separating them. The CDR3 runs 14 residues. Germline lookup yields CDR1 MNHEY and CDR2 SVGAGI. CDR3 amino acids: CASSYSGRGVRAFF. For the CDR3, the DNA is TGTGCCAGCAGTTACTCGGGTAGGGGCGTTCGAGCTTTCTTT.

The genes are TRBV29-1 and TRBJ1-6; D possibly corresponds to TRBD1 (5 bases). Germline lookup yields CDR1 SQVTM and CDR2 ANQGSEA. V was cut by 6 bases and J by 10 bases, with 16 bases left in between. The CDR3 runs to 13 residues. CDR3 bases: TGCAGCGTAGCCGGGCCTAGGGGCTCACCCCTCCACTTT. Amino acids: CSVAGPRGSPLHF.

The rearrangement links TRBV19 to TRBJ2-6; 8 bases are shared with TRBD1. CDR1 is LNHDA, CDR2 SQIVND, per germline (reference sequence). J lost 2 bases, V lost 5 bases, and 5 bases had no gene match. CDR3 size: 16 residues. CDR3 bases: TGTGCCAGTAGTCCGACAGGGGTACCTGGGGCCAACGTCCTGACTTTC. It specifies CASSPTGVPGANVLTF. Looking up the rest from reference TRBV19 and TRBJ2-6 gives the full variable domain: DGGITQSPKYLFRKEGQNVTLSCEQNLNHDAMYWYRQDPGQGLRLIYYSQIVNDFQKGDIAEGYSVSREKKESFPLTVTSAQKNPTAFYLCASSPTGVPGANVLTFGAGSRLTVL.

This rearrangement joins TRBV11-1 to TRBJ2-3; the match to TRBD1 covers 7 bases. Germline-derived CDR1 and CDR2 are SGHAT and FQDESV (reference sequence). The CDR3 is made up of 16 amino acids. Losses at the gene ends were 4 bases for V and 2 bases for J; bases not matched to a gene: 9. In DNA form, the CDR3 reads TGTGCCAGCAGCTCAACGGGACAGCCATCCACAGATACGCAGTATTTT. Translation gives CASSSTGQPSTDTQYF.

This chain links TRBV19 with TRBJ2-3; D unclear. Germline CDR1 reads LNHDA; CDR2 reads SQIVND (reference sequence). The CDR3 has 13 amino acids. V dropped 1 base and J dropped 3 bases, with 5 bases sitting between them. This CDR3 is CASSIALTDTQYF. The CDR3 DNA reads TGTGCCAGTAGTATAGCCCTAACAGATACGCAGTATTTT.

This clone was observed a single time. The chain employs TRBV5-1 and TRBJ2-3; TRBD1 agrees at 7 bases. The ends lost 5 bases at V and 5 bases at J; junction bases unmatched: 11. Germline loops: CDR1 SGHRS, CDR2 YFSETQ. This CDR3 comprises 15 residues. This CDR3 is CASRVGGGARDTQYF. The CDR3 DNA is TGCGCCAGCAGGGTAGGGGGCGGCGCAAGAGATACGCAGTATTTT.

The chain uses TRBV2 and TRBJ2-3; 12 bases align to TRBD2. Per germline, CDR1 SNHLY and CDR2 FYNNEI. The CDR3 totals 16 residues. With V trimmed by 7 bases and J by 4 bases, 9 bases remained unmatched. DNA of the CDR3: TGTGCCAGCAAATTGACTAGCGGGAGTGATGCAGATACGCAGTATTTT. Encoded protein: CASKLTSGSDADTQYF.

The gene calls are TRBV5-6 and TRBJ1-5; D gene uncertain. The ends were cut back, 0 bases at V and 1 base at J, with 8 bases in the middle. This CDR3 is built from 15 residues. Germline V gene sequence: CDR1 SGHDT, CDR2 YYEEEE. The CDR3 DNA reads TGTGCCAGCAGCTTGGCCCAGCTCAGCAATCAGCCCCAGCATTTT. Encoded protein: CASSLAQLSNQPQHF.

CDR3 DNA: TGTGCCAGCAGCGCTACAGGGGAGAAGACCGGGGAGCTGTTTTTT. Translating gives CASSATGEKTGELFF. The V and J genes are TRBV9 and TRBJ2-2; 7 bases map to TRBD1. CDR3 size: 15 residues. Trimming took 3 bases from V and 5 from J; bases not matched to a gene: 7. Germline loops: CDR1 SGDLS, CDR2 YYNGEE.

The rearrangement links TRBV6-5 to TRBJ1-1; a possible D gene is TRBD1 (5 bases). V was pared by 9 bases and J by 11 bases, with 16 bases between. The CDR3 is 11 residues long. CDR1 and CDR2 (germline): MNHEY, SVGAGI. Here the CDR3 reads CASLGVGRAFF. The CDR3 DNA reads TGTGCCAGTTTGGGGGTGGGTCGGGCTTTCTTT.

The rearrangement joins TRBV28 to TRBJ1-5, with D uncertain. The CDR3 covers 13 residues. CDR1 and CDR2 from the germline V gene are MDHEN and SYDVKM. Trimming cost V 3 bases and J 6 bases, with 9 bases left between them. The CDR3 here is CASSFGVTQPQHF. As DNA, the CDR3 is TGTGCCAGCAGTTTCGGGGTTACTCAGCCCCAGCATTTT.

This chain connects TRBV7-6 to TRBJ2-7, with 12 positions matching TRBD2. Germline loops: CDR1 SGHVS, CDR2 FNYEAQ. The CDR3 has 18 amino acids. V shed 5 bases and J 1 base; nucleotides not matched to a gene: 12. CDR3 DNA sequence: TGTGCCAGCAGCAACGTAGTGGGGACTAGCGGGCTTTCCTACGAGCAGTACTTC. This codes for CASSNVVGTSGLSYEQYF. Full variable domain (remainder filled in from reference TRBV7-6 and TRBJ2-7): GAGVSQSPRYKVTKRGQDVALRCDPISGHVSLYWYRQALGQGPEFLTYFNYEAQQDKSGLPNDRFSAERPEGSISTLTIQRTEQRDSAMYRCASSNVVGTSGLSYEQYFGPGTRLTVT.

By frequency in the sample, this clone is large (0.1 to 1%). The chain joins TRBV28 to TRBJ2-7, with 7 positions matching TRBD1. The V and J ends lost 5 bases and 3 bases, in that order; junction bases with no gene match: 10. Per the germline V gene, CDR1 is MDHEN and CDR2 is SYDVKM. CDR3 size: 15 residues. The DNA of the CDR3 is TGTGCCAGCAGTCTCCTGGGGACAGATCTCTACGAGCAGTACTTC. This sequence encodes CASSLLGTDLYEQYF.

The rearrangement links TRBV10-3 to TRBJ1-2; D call uncertain. The CDR3 is made up of 13 amino acids. V lost 9 bases and J 0 bases, leaving 11 bases between the germline ends. The germline V gene encodes CDR1 ENHRY and CDR2 SYGVKD. The CDR3 is CAIRGESNYGYTF. The CDR3 DNA reads TGTGCCATTCGTGGGGAGTCTAACTATGGCTACACCTTC.

The chain employs TRBV6-5 and TRBJ2-1; 9 bases fit TRBD2. Trimming removed 11 bases from V and 6 bases from J; junction bases left unmatched: 11. Germline-derived CDR1 and CDR2 are MNHEY and SVGAGI. CDR3 length equals 14 residues. The CDR3 is CASKDTSGPNEQFF. The CDR3 DNA is TGTGCCTCAAAGGACACTAGCGGGCCCAATGAGCAGTTCTTC.

This sequence joins TRBV27 and TRBJ2-2; D tentatively reads TRBD1 or TRBD2 (5 bases each). The CDR3 is 14 amino acids. Between the trimmed V and J ends, which lost 3 bases and 5 bases, there was a span of 10 bases. From germline, CDR1 is MNHEY and CDR2 SMNVEV (reference sequence). CDR3 sequence reads: CASSFVGATGELFF. In DNA form, the CDR3 reads TGTGCCAGCAGTTTCGTCGGGGCAACCGGGGAGCTGTTTTTT.

The chain is built from TRBV18 and TRBJ1-5; D perhaps matches TRBD1 (5 bases). The CDR3 extends over 15 amino acids. The germline gives CDR1 KGHSH, CDR2 LQKENI. Trimming removed 1 base from V and 3 bases from J, with 10 bases in between. DNA for the CDR3: TGTGCCAGCTCACCACAGGGGAATTTCAATCAGCCCCAGCATTTT. It is translated as CASSPQGNFNQPQHF.

Only one count was recorded for this clone. The V and J genes are TRBV12-5 and TRBJ2-3, with 11 bases identical to TRBD2. The junction had 3 bases not matched to a gene; V was cut back by 0 bases and J by 4 bases. Per the germline V gene, CDR1 is LGHNT and CDR2 is FRNRAP. CDR3 length equals 16 residues. The DNA for the CDR3 is TGTGCTAGTGGTTTGGTTACTAGCGGGGGCCCAGATACGCAGTATTTT. Protein: CASGLVTSGGPDTQYF. The full variable domain, rest sourced from reference TRBV12-5 and TRBJ2-3, is DARVTQTPRHKVTEMGQEVTMRCQPILGHNTVFWYRQTMMQGLELLAYFRNRAPLDDSGMPKDRFSAEMPDATLATLKIQPSEPRDSAVYFCASGLVTSGGPDTQYFGPGTRLTVL.